This TCR beta chain stems from a study of T-cell memory formation after mild COVID-19. CDR1 is SGHRS and CDR2 is YFSETQ in the germline V gene. The CDR3 spans 16 residues. Trimming removed 4 bases from V and 3 bases from J; junction bases left unmatched: 7. This clonotype appeared a single time. From the 5' RACE reads, TCRdb called clonotypes with MiXCR, one entry per CDR3 protein. The sample holds about 600,000 distinct CDR3 sequences, about 20% seen once. The receptor was derived from an adult woman who had mild COVID-19 (a few samples of this study predate the infection). Cell type and time point are not known. V gene TRBV5-1 combines with J gene TRBJ1-3; 10 nucleotides align to TRBD1. The sequencing sample was made of PBMCs or a T cell subset sorted from them (not recorded which). CDR3 in DNA: TGCGCCAGCAGCCCTGGGACAGGGGAGCGTGGAAACACCATATATTTT. Amino acids: CASSPGTGERGNTIYF.